The 14 T cell receptor beta chains reported below all come from one sample, sequenced in a study of T-cell reconstitution after alpha-beta-depleted transplantation in children. Construction of the TCRbeta library involved unique molecular identifiers. TCRdb re-analysed the PCR reads in MiXCR, keeping a single row per CDR3 protein. The sample lists under 750,000 distinct CDR3 sequences, 23% seen once, with 13% to 15% in the top ten. Source: PBMCs, mostly from graft donor cells, taken 360 days after TCRalphabeta/CD19-depleted stem cell transplant. These receptors were taken from a boy under two years old who had a stem cell transplant for acute myeloid leukemia, so the T cells may come from the graft donor.

The V gene is TRBV2, the J gene TRBJ2-1; TRBD1 agrees at 10 bases. Trimming took 8 bases from V and 9 from J; bases not matched to a gene: 10. CDR1 is SNHLY, CDR2 FYNNEI, per germline. This CDR3 spans 14 amino acids. This CDR3 reads CASSGTGDSREQFF. CDR3 sequence (DNA): TGTGCCAGCTCCGGGACAGGGGACTCCCGTGAGCAGTTCTTC.

The V and J genes are TRBV25-1 and TRBJ2-3; tentative D call: TRBD1 (6 bases). CDR1 and CDR2 (germline): MGHDK, SYGVNS. The CDR3 runs to 15 residues. Trimming pared 2 bases from V and 3 bases from J, leaving 12 bases between. The DNA for the CDR3 is TGTGCCAGCAGTGAACGTGACAGGAGAACAGATACGCAGTATTTT. Protein: CASSERDRRTDTQYF.

In its sample, this clonotype was seen many times. The chain is built from TRBV28 and TRBJ2-1; D is possibly TRBD1 (6 bases). V shed 8 bases and J shed 6 bases, with 11 bases lying between them. The CDR3 consists of 12 residues. The germline gives CDR1 MDHEN, CDR2 SYDVKM. The CDR3 reads CASFTGLNEQFF. The CDR3, as DNA: TGTGCCAGCTTCACAGGGCTCAATGAGCAGTTCTTC.

The chain is built from TRBV5-1 and TRBJ2-5; either TRBD1 or TRBD2 may supply D (5 bases each). With 1 base removed from V and 3 bases from J, the gap between germline ends came to 13 bases. This CDR3 is built from 15 residues. Germline V gene sequence: CDR1 SGHRS, CDR2 YFSETQ. Written as DNA, the CDR3 is TGCGCCAGCAGCTTGAGGGCAGGGCGGGAAGAGACCCAGTACTTC. Its protein product is CASSLRAGREETQYF.

V usage is TRBV12-3 or TRBV12-4 and J usage is TRBJ2-7; tentative D call: TRBD2 (7 bases). V was trimmed by 9 bases and J by 2 bases, leaving 17 bases between them. The CDR3 runs to 14 residues. The CDR3 region has the DNA TGTGCCAGTCACAAAGGGGGGGCTCCCTACGAGCAGTACTTC. It encodes CASHKGGAPYEQYF.

The rearrangement uses TRBV11-2 and TRBJ2-7, with TRBD2 matching over 9 bases. V was clipped by 0 bases and J by 3 bases; unmatched bases: 3. Germline V gene sequence: CDR1 SGHAT, CDR2 FQNNGV. The CDR3 is 15 amino acids. The CDR3 DNA is TGTGCCAGCAGCTTAGAGCGGGGGGGCTACTACGAGCAGTACGTC. This encodes CASSLERGGYYEQYV.

This clonotype showed up just a few times. This sequence joins TRBV6-5 and TRBJ2-1, with D uncertain. The CDR3 loop spans 16 amino acids. The V end was cut by 0 bases, the J end by 0 bases, with 9 bases between. Per the germline V gene, CDR1 is MNHEY and CDR2 is SVGAGI. The CDR3 DNA is TGTGCCAGCAGTTACTCCCACACGAGCTCCTACAATGAGCAGTTCTTC. This translates into CASSYSHTSSYNEQFF.

This clonotype was detected ten times or more. Here the CDR3 DNA reads TGTGCCAGCAGCTTAGCCGACACCTACGAGCAGTACTTC. As protein: CASSLADTYEQYF. The rearrangement uses TRBV7-8 and TRBJ2-7; D gene uncertain. V was clipped by 0 bases and J by 2 bases, with 5 bases between them. Germline V gives CDR1 SGHVS, CDR2 FQNEAQ. The CDR3 runs 13 residues.

The CDR3 coding sequence is TGTGCCAGCAGCAAACAGGGGGCGCCGCCCCCGCAAGAGACCCAGTACTTC. It is translated as CASSKQGAPPPQETQYF. The chain combines TRBV7-2 with TRBJ2-5, with TRBD1 matching over 9 bases. With 5 bases clipped from V and 2 bases from J, the junction kept 12 bases outside the gene matches. The CDR3 consists of 17 residues. CDR1 SGHTA and CDR2 FQGNSA come from the germline V gene.

V usage is TRBV20-1 and J usage is TRBJ2-3; unclear D gene. Trimming took off 3 bases at V and 7 bases at J, with 11 bases between the two ends. This CDR3 is 12 amino acids long. The germline V gene encodes CDR1 DFQATT and CDR2 SNEGSKA (reference sequence). The CDR3 DNA sequence: TGCAGTGCTAGCTCTCGCAGTAATACGCAGTATTTT. Amino acids: CSASSRSNTQYF.

This clonotype was seen only a few times. The CDR3 protein is CASSWGDEDTQYF. For the CDR3, the DNA is TGTGCCAGCAGTTGGGGGGACGAAGATACGCAGTATTTT. The chain links TRBV6-5 to TRBJ2-3; D may be TRBD2 (6 bases). V was pared by 4 bases and J by 5 bases, with 10 bases between. The CDR3 is made up of 13 amino acids. Germline CDR1 reads MNHEY; CDR2 reads SVGAGI.

This clonotype was counted ten times or more. This chain links TRBV7-3 with TRBJ2-3; 8 bases map to TRBD1. V shed 1 base and J 2 bases; nucleotides not matched to a gene: 5. This CDR3 is built from 16 residues. CDR1 is SGHTA and CDR2 is FQGTGA in the germline V gene. CDR3 nucleotide sequence: TGTGCCAGCAGCTTAAACACAGGGGGGAACACAGATACGCAGTATTTT. It codes for CASSLNTGGNTDTQYF.

This clonotype was recorded at least ten times. The chain employs TRBV11-2 and TRBJ2-1; D tentatively fits TRBD1 or TRBD2 (6 bases each). V dropped 8 bases and J dropped 3 bases, with 20 bases sitting between them. The CDR3 runs to 16 residues. The germline CDR1 and CDR2 sequences are SGHAT and FQNNGV. CDR3 sequence (DNA): TGTGCCAGCGCAGAGTCAAAGGGGGGAAACTACAATGAGCAGTTCTTC. This sequence encodes CASAESKGGNYNEQFF.

This clonotype was found a few times. This sequence joins TRBV5-1 and TRBJ2-1; no clear D. Germline CDR1 reads SGHRS; CDR2 reads YFSETQ. The CDR3 has 14 residues. V lost 1 base, J lost 5 bases, and 10 bases lay in between. This chain's CDR3 is CASSLFLGNNEQFF. The CDR3 bases are TGCGCCAGCAGCTTGTTCCTAGGTAACAATGAGCAGTTCTTC.